Following are 25 T cell receptor beta chains from one sample sequenced in a study of T-cell memory formation after mild COVID-19. TCRdb reprocessed the 5' RACE reads via MiXCR and lists one record per CDR3 protein. The sample has 470,000 or so distinct CDR3 sequences, approximately 23% seen once. The sequencing sample was made of PBMCs or a T cell subset sorted from them (not recorded which). Receptors originate from an adult woman who had mild COVID-19 (a few samples of this study predate the infection). Cell type and time point are not known.

The chain joins TRBV27 to TRBJ2-3; the D call may be TRBD1 or TRBD2 (5 bases each). Germline assignment: CDR1 MNHEY and CDR2 SMNVEV (reference sequence). V was pared by 3 bases and J by 3 bases, with 10 bases between. The CDR3 extends over 14 amino acids. CDR3 bases: TGTGCCAGCAGTTTCGAGGGGCGGACAGATACGCAGTATTTT. Translation gives CASSFEGRTDTQYF.

The chain couples TRBV4-2 to TRBJ2-2; D may be TRBD1 or TRBD2 (5 bases each). The CDR3 has 16 residues. The V gene's germline CDR1 is LGHNA and CDR2 YNFKEQ. Trimming removed 0 bases at V and 6 bases at J, with 14 bases between. The CDR3 loop is CASSQDRGVYAGELFF. The CDR3 coding sequence is TGTGCCAGCAGCCAAGATAGGGGAGTTTACGCCGGGGAGCTGTTTTTT.

For the CDR3, the DNA is TGTGCCAGCAGCTCACTAGCGTGGGAGACCCAGTACTTC. It specifies CASSSLAWETQYF. The chain joins TRBV7-9 to TRBJ2-5, with 7 bases identical to TRBD2. The CDR3 runs 13 residues. Germline V gives CDR1 SEHNR, CDR2 FQNEAQ (reference sequence). The trim removed 4 bases at V and 5 bases at J, leaving 4 bases unmatched.

This chain uses TRBV11-2 with TRBJ2-7; the D gene is possibly TRBD1 (6 bases). V was pared by 0 bases and J by 1 base, with 13 bases between. Per the germline V gene, CDR1 is SGHAT and CDR2 is FQNNGV. The CDR3 is 16 amino acids. The chain's CDR3 is CASSLDTWGRSYEQYF. DNA of the CDR3: TGTGCCAGCAGCTTAGATACGTGGGGGCGGTCCTACGAGCAGTACTTC.

This clonotype has ten or more counts. The gene calls are TRBV12-3 or TRBV12-4 and TRBJ2-7; no definite D call. CDR3 length: 14 residues. The ends were cut back, 5 bases at V and 3 bases at J, with 14 bases in the middle. CDR3 DNA sequence: TGTGCCAGCAGTCCGAGACACGGTGTCTACGAGCAGTACTTC. This codes for CASSPRHGVYEQYF.

The rearrangement joins TRBV6-2 or TRBV6-3 to TRBJ1-4; D ambiguous. There are 14 residues in the CDR3. The germline V gene has CDR1 MNHEY and CDR2 SVGEGT. The V end lost 6 bases, the J end lost 7 bases, and 15 bases lay between the germline ends. CDR3 protein: CASRLGGSREKLFF. For the CDR3, the DNA is TGTGCCAGCAGACTAGGAGGCAGCCGTGAAAAACTGTTTTTT.

CDR3 residues: CAWSVSGTNTEQYF. CDR3 DNA: TGTGCCTGGAGTGTAAGCGGGACTAATACCGAGCAGTACTTC. The chain has TRBV30 and TRBJ2-7; the match to TRBD2 covers 7 bases. The CDR3 is 14 amino acids. Germline V gene lookup returns CDR1 GTSNPN and CDR2 SVGIG (reference sequence). Trimming at V came to 0 bases and at J to 6 bases, leaving 8 bases not matched to a gene.

At least ten counts were recorded for this clonotype. The rearrangement uses TRBV4-2 and TRBJ2-2, with TRBD2 matching 14 bases. Looked up from germline, CDR1 is LGHNA and CDR2 is YNFKEQ. V gave up 0 bases and J gave up 0 bases; unmatched junction bases: 6. The CDR3 length is 20 residues. The CDR3 DNA follows: TGTGCCAGCAGCCAAGATAGGGGACTAGCGGGGGCCGCGAACACCGGGGAGCTGTTTTTT. Translated: CASSQDRGLAGAANTGELFF.

The CDR3, as DNA: TGTGCCAGCAGCTTAGCCCCGGGGCAGGGGGCTGGTGCCGGGGAGCTGTTTTTT. Protein: CASSLAPGQGAGAGELFF. J is TRBJ2-2 and V is TRBV11-3; 8 positions agree with TRBD1. Germline assignment: CDR1 SGHNT and CDR2 YENEEA. Germline trimming cut 1 base from V and 6 bases from J; bases unmatched to any gene: 13. There are 18 residues in the CDR3.

Concerning this clonotype itself: At one boundary the junction diverges from the germline segment, which might be a read error. The rearrangement uses TRBV24-1 and TRBJ2-7, with TRBD1 matching over 8 bases. This CDR3 region has 16 residues. Germline CDR1 reads KGHDR; CDR2 reads SFDVKD. CDR3 nucleotides: TGTGCCACGAGTGAGACCGGGACAGGCAGCTCCTACGAGCAGTACTTC. Amino acids: CATSETGTGSSYEQYF.

This clonotype has a handful of counts. This rearrangement joins TRBV29-1 to TRBJ1-2; D call uncertain. Trimming took off 1 base at V and 8 bases at J, with 14 bases between the two ends. The germline CDR1 and CDR2 sequences are SQVTM and ANQGSEA. The CDR3 is 13 amino acids. The CDR3 DNA reads TGCAGCGTTGAAGGCCTGGCGGGGTTCGGCTACACCTTC. As protein: CSVEGLAGFGYTF.

This clonotype came up a few times. CDR3 sequence reads: CASSGEQGSGNTIYF. The DNA of the CDR3 is TGTGCCAGCAGCGGAGAACAGGGCTCTGGAAACACCATATATTTT. V usage is TRBV7-8 and J usage is TRBJ1-3; possibly TRBD1 for D (6 bases). The V gene lost 5 bases and the J gene lost 0 bases, with 11 bases spanning the gap. There are 15 residues in the CDR3. Per germline, CDR1 SGHVS and CDR2 FQNEAQ.

V is TRBV20-1 and J is TRBJ1-1, with 7 bases fitting TRBD1. CDR3 length: 12 residues. Germline CDR1 reads DFQATT; CDR2 reads SNEGSKA (reference sequence). CDR3 residues: CRAGQRTPEAFF. CDR3 in DNA: TGCAGGGCGGGACAGAGGACCCCTGAAGCTTTCTTT.

The chain combines TRBV19 with TRBJ2-3; D is undetermined. The V end lost 9 bases, the J end lost 2 bases, and 9 bases lay between the germline ends. The V gene's germline CDR1 is LNHDA and CDR2 SQIVND (reference sequence). The CDR3 is made up of 12 amino acids. Here the CDR3 DNA reads TGTGCCAGACCTGGCCACACAGATACGCAGTATTTT. As protein: CARPGHTDTQYF.

This clonotype occurred a few times. Germline and junction disagree at one end, which may indicate a read error. The chain recombines TRBV12-3 or TRBV12-4 with TRBJ1-1; possibly TRBD1 for D (6 bases). The CDR3 is 14 amino acids. CDR3 region: CASIRDTLNTEAFF. Written as DNA, the CDR3 is TGTGCTAGCATCCGGGACACGTTGAACACTGAAGCTTTCTTT.

The chain carries TRBV12-3 or TRBV12-4 and TRBJ2-3; a weak D match, TRBD2 (5 bases). Trimming took off 3 bases at V and 2 bases at J, with 9 bases between the two ends. There are 14 residues in the CDR3. CDR3 DNA: TGTGCCAGCAGTTTCGATAGCGTCACAGATACGCAGTATTTT. It encodes CASSFDSVTDTQYF.

This clonotype has a handful of counts. V and J are TRBV18 and TRBJ2-4; 7 bases are shared with TRBD1. The germline V gene encodes CDR1 KGHSH and CDR2 LQKENI. The length of the CDR3 is 13 residues. After removal of 3 bases from V and 6 bases from J, the junction contained 2 bases not matched to a gene. The CDR3 coding sequence is TGTGCCAGCTCACCGGGACAGACAAACATTCAGTACTTC. This codes for CASSPGQTNIQYF.

The CDR3 here is CATSDSALPGLSVYEQYF. The DNA for the CDR3 is TGTGCCACCAGTGATTCAGCCCTGCCAGGGCTATCCGTCTACGAGCAGTACTTC. V gene TRBV24-1 combines with J gene TRBJ2-7; D may be TRBD1 (5 bases). Trimming removed 2 bases from V and 3 bases from J, with 22 bases in between. CDR3 length equals 18 residues. Germline V CDR1 and CDR2: KGHDR, SFDVKD.

This chain uses TRBV7-3 with TRBJ2-1; D unresolved. The ends were cut back, 1 base at V and 2 bases at J, with 9 bases in the middle. The CDR3 consists of 15 residues. Germline V gene lookup returns CDR1 SGHTA and CDR2 FQGTGA. CDR3 in amino acids: CASSLIGPPYNEQFF. The CDR3 DNA reads as TGTGCCAGCAGCTTAATCGGGCCCCCCTACAATGAGCAGTTCTTC.

A few counts support this clonotype. The chain uses TRBV7-3 and TRBJ2-1, with D possibly matching TRBD2 (6 bases). The V gene lost 5 bases and the J gene lost 7 bases, with 18 bases spanning the gap. This CDR3 is 15 amino acids long. In germline, CDR1 is SGHTA, CDR2 FQGTGA. The CDR3 here is CASSRGSSPENEQFF. The CDR3, as DNA: TGTGCCAGCAGCCGGGGGAGTAGTCCCGAAAATGAGCAGTTCTTC.

This clonotype was recorded at least ten times. In DNA, the CDR3 is TGCGCCAGCAGCTTCAGCGGGGGGGCCTCCTACAATGAGCAGTTCTTC. It translates to CASSFSGGASYNEQFF. The chain recombines TRBV5-1 with TRBJ2-1; 10 bases are a match to TRBD2. From germline, CDR1 is SGHRS and CDR2 YFSETQ. After removal of 2 bases from V and 0 bases from J, the junction contained 2 bases not matched to a gene. The CDR3 contains 16 residues. The full variable domain, its missing parts supplied by reference TRBV5-1 and TRBJ2-1, is KAGVTQTPRYLIKTRGQQVTLSCSPISGHRSVSWYQQTPGQGLQFLFEYFSETQRNKGNFPGRFSGRQFSNSRSEMNVSTLELGDSALYLCASSFSGGASYNEQFFGPGTRLTVL.

The gene calls are TRBV5-1 and TRBJ2-2; 7 bases map to TRBD1. V was clipped by 2 bases and J by 4 bases; unmatched bases: 11. CDR3 length: 17 residues. Germline loops: CDR1 SGHRS, CDR2 YFSETQ. CDR3 nucleotide sequence: TGCGCCAGCAGCTTAGATGGTCCGACAGGGATCACCGGGGAGCTGTTTTTT. Encoded protein: CASSLDGPTGITGELFF.

The chain employs TRBV7-9 and TRBJ1-2, with 11 bases identical to TRBD1. V dropped 5 bases and J dropped 8; count of bases not matched to a gene: 7. The CDR3 is made up of 14 amino acids. Germline V gene data show CDR1 as SEHNR and CDR2 as FQNEAQ (reference sequence). CDR3 coding DNA: TGTGCCAGCAGCCCGGACAGGGGGCTAAGCGGCTACACCTTC. It yields the protein CASSPDRGLSGYTF.

J is TRBJ2-5 and V is TRBV14, with D perhaps TRBD1 (6 bases). V lost 1 base, J lost 5 bases, and 11 bases lay in between. The CDR3 is 14 residues long. Per germline, CDR1 SGHDN and CDR2 FVKESK. The CDR3 region has the DNA TGTGCCAGCAGCCAAGTGGGGGCACTTGAGACCCAGTACTTC. Translated: CASSQVGALETQYF. Based on the CDR3 plus reference TRBV14 and TRBJ2-5, the full variable domain is EAGVTQFPSHSVIEKGQTVTLRCDPISGHDNLYWYRRVMGKEIKFLLHFVKESKQDESGMPNNRFLAERTGGTYSTLKVQPAELEDSGVYFCASSQVGALETQYFGPGTRLLVL.

This clonotype turned up a few times. The chain uses TRBV6-5 and TRBJ1-1, with D tentatively TRBD1 (6 bases). Trimming took 6 bases from V and 0 from J, leaving 11 bases between them. The CDR3 is 14 amino acids. CDR1 and CDR2 from the germline V gene are MNHEY and SVGAGI. The chain's CDR3 is CASRHGTLNTEAFF. The CDR3 DNA follows: TGTGCCAGCAGACACGGGACACTGAACACTGAAGCTTTCTTT.